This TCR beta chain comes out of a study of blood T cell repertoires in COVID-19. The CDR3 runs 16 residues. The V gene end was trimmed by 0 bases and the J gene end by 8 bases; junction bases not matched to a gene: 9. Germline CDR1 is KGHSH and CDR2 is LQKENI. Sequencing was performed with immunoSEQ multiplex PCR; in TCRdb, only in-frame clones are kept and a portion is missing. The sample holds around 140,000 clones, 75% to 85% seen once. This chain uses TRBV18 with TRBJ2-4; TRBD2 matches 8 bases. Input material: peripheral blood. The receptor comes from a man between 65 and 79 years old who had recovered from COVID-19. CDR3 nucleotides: TGTGCCAGCTCACCACCGTCCCCGCCGGGGGGGGACATTCAGTACTTC. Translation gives CASSPPSPPGGDIQYF.